Below, 12 T cell receptor beta chains from the same sample are listed, as sequenced in a study of blood T cell repertoires in COVID-19. TCRdb's table, derived via immunoSEQ multiplex PCR, lists solely in-frame clones and lacks some. The table has roughly 140,000 clones, around 80% seen once. The material sequenced was peripheral blood. All receptors come from a man aged 65-85 years who had recovered from COVID-19.

The CDR3 DNA reads TGTGCCACCAGCGCCGAGACTAGCACCGGGGAGCTGTTTTTT. This translates into CATSAETSTGELFF. The genes are TRBV15 and TRBJ2-2, with D perhaps TRBD2 (6 bases). The CDR3 is made up of 14 amino acids. The V end was cut by 5 bases, the J end by 4 bases, with 11 bases between. CDR1 LNHNV and CDR2 YYDKDF come from the germline V gene (reference sequence).

In its sample, this clone was seen once. V is TRBV19 and J is TRBJ2-7; TRBD1 matches 7 bases. The CDR3 extends over 14 amino acids. Trimming removed 5 bases from V and 5 bases from J; junction bases left unmatched: 9. The V gene's germline CDR1 is LNHDA and CDR2 SQIVND (reference sequence). CDR3 in DNA: TGTGCCAGTAGTGACGGGCCAAGGGGGCACGAGCAGTACTTC. Translated, it gives CASSDGPRGHEQYF.

The chain uses TRBV12-5 and TRBJ2-1; TRBD2 matches 11 bases. The CDR3 contains 18 residues. Germline V gene lookup returns CDR1 LGHNT and CDR2 FRNRAP. Trimming at V came to 0 bases and at J to 0 bases, leaving 4 bases not matched to a gene. The CDR3 coding sequence is TGTGCTAGTGGTTTGGTACTTGGGACTAGCGGCTCCTACAATGAGCAGTTCTTC. It specifies CASGLVLGTSGSYNEQFF.

The CDR3 DNA reads as TGCGCCAGCAGCTTGGGGGCCCCGGGGCGGGAACACTACGAGCAGTACTTC. Translating it yields CASSLGAPGREHYEQYF. V gene TRBV5-1 combines with J gene TRBJ2-7; D may be TRBD2 (6 bases). Germline assignment: CDR1 SGHRS and CDR2 YFSETQ. The CDR3 covers 17 residues. V was pared by 0 bases and J by 3 bases, with 19 bases between.

About this clone: Different DNA sequences within this sample yield the same CDR3. CDR3: CASSPLAGGEQYF. CDR3 DNA: TGCGCCAGCAGCCCCCTCGCGGGGGGCGAGCAGTACTTC. The rearrangement joins TRBV5-1 to TRBJ2-7, with TRBD2 matching 8 bases. This CDR3 region has 13 residues. The germline gives CDR1 SGHRS, CDR2 YFSETQ. V was clipped by 4 bases and J by 6 bases; unmatched bases: 6.

V usage is TRBV7-6 and J usage is TRBJ2-2, with 10 bases lining up with TRBD1. V shed 5 bases and J 4 bases; nucleotides not matched to a gene: 10. Germline values: CDR1 SGHVS, CDR2 FNYEAQ. There are 17 residues in the CDR3. The CDR3: CASSPDRGRLPTGELFF. The CDR3 coding sequence is TGTGCCAGCAGCCCCGACAGGGGGCGATTACCCACCGGGGAGCTGTTTTTT.

CDR3 loop: CAWSVYGNEQFF. Here the CDR3 DNA reads TGTGCCTGGAGTGTTTACGGTAATGAGCAGTTCTTC. The chain carries TRBV30 and TRBJ2-1; unclear D gene. CDR3 size: 12 residues. Germline assignment: CDR1 GTSNPN and CDR2 SVGIG (reference sequence). Deletions cut 0 bases from V and 7 bases from J, with 7 bases between.

The DNA of the CDR3 is TGTGCCAGCAGCCCGAAACTAACCGGGGAGCTGTTTTTT. This translates into CASSPKLTGELFF. The rearrangement uses TRBV5-4 and TRBJ2-2; no firm D call. Deletions cut 4 bases from V and 5 bases from J, with 9 bases between. The CDR3 loop spans 13 amino acids. Germline-derived CDR1 and CDR2 are SGHNT and YYREEE (reference sequence).

The genes are TRBV5-1 and TRBJ2-5; 8 bases are shared with TRBD1. Per germline, CDR1 SGHRS and CDR2 YFSETQ. With 4 bases clipped from V and 4 bases from J, the junction kept 9 bases outside the gene matches. This CDR3 comprises 15 residues. CDR3 coding DNA: TGCGCCAGCAGCGGGGGACAGGTCGGGCTAGAGACCCAGTACTTC. This codes for CASSGGQVGLETQYF.

V is TRBV10-3 and J is TRBJ1-6, with D perhaps TRBD1 (6 bases). The CDR3 length is 15 residues. V lost 2 bases to trimming and J lost 5 bases, with 10 bases between them. Germline-derived CDR1 and CDR2 are ENHRY and SYGVKD. CDR3 sequence (DNA): TGTGCCATCAGTGAGATGGGACAAAATAATTCACCCCTCCACTTT. Its translation is CAISEMGQNNSPLHF.

The rearrangement links TRBV2 to TRBJ1-1; maybe TRBD1 (6 bases). Germline values: CDR1 SNHLY, CDR2 FYNNEI. With 2 bases removed from V and 3 bases from J, the gap between germline ends came to 10 bases. There are 14 residues in the CDR3. CDR3 residues: CASSETGRDTEAFF. CDR3 sequence (DNA): TGTGCCAGCAGTGAAACAGGGAGGGACACTGAAGCTTTCTTT.

The chain combines TRBV12-3 or TRBV12-4 with TRBJ1-3; D not certain. Trimming took off 8 bases at V and 7 bases at J, with 12 bases between the two ends. CDR3 length: 12 amino acids. The CDR3 spells CASWDSGNTIYF. The CDR3 DNA follows: TGTGCCAGCTGGGATTCGGGGAACACCATATATTTT.